The T cell receptor (beta chain) under discussion was sequenced for a study of T cells after yellow fever vaccination. Looking at the study overall: Low-cell-number fractions were prepared with SMART-Seq v4 Ultra Low Input. Points from the study as a whole: Booster sampling recovered most clones from primary vaccination (nearly 98% CD4, 80% to 90% CD8). Highly abundant clonotypes carried over from the bulk population could end up in FACS-sorted repertoires as contaminants. The study found a weaker secondary response that peaked faster, day 5 versus 15.

This clonotype was seen repeatedly, ten times or more. Its antigen remains unknown. Germline loops: CDR1 SGHTA, CDR2 FQGNSA. The CDR3 has 15 amino acids. Between the trimmed V and J ends, which lost 0 bases and 4 bases, there was a span of 10 bases. TCRdb reprocessed the 5' RACE reads with MiXCR, giving one entry per CDR3 protein. The sample lists about 120,000 distinct CDR3 sequences, 7.2% occurring once. This TCR was recovered from a man between 18 and 35 years old who received the YFV17D yellow fever vaccine. Source: CD4+ T cells sorted from PBMCs, taken roughly 45 days after the first yellow fever vaccination. The rearrangement uses TRBV7-2 and TRBJ1-5, with a weak D call TRBD1 (6 bases). The CDR3 DNA reads TGTGCCAGCAGCTTAGCCTACCAGGGGAATCAGCCCCAGCATTTT. As protein: CASSLAYQGNQPQHF.